The rows below give T cell receptor beta chains drawn from one sample of a study of blood T cell repertoires in COVID-19. The protocol was immunoSEQ multiplex PCR, while the TCRdb copy is restricted to in-frame clones and leaves out a portion. Of 100,000 or so clones in the sample, about nine tenths are singletons; the top ten hold under 6.5%. The sample was peripheral blood. The receptors shown here come from a woman aged 50 to 60 with COVID-19, enrolled during active disease. CDR3s include the opening cysteine and the closing phenylalanine or tryptophan. The order of the fields is clone size, V gene, D gene, J gene, CDR3 DNA, CDR3 protein. The D gene is left open where the match is weak. Clone size appears in some rows only: once, few, many, or a class for an expanded clone.

size: -
V: TRBV5-8
D: -
J: TRBJ2-3
DNA: TGTGCCAGCAAGGTTTGGGGCGAGGCGTCGACAGATACGCAGTATTTT
CDR3: CASKVWGEASTDTQYF

size: -
V: TRBV27
D: TRBD1
J: TRBJ1-2
DNA: TGTGCCAGCAGTTACAGGGGAGGCAATGGCTACACCTTC
CDR3: CASSYRGGNGYTF

size: -
V: TRBV30
D: TRBD2
J: TRBJ2-1
DNA: TGTGCCTGGGACACGGGACTAGCGGGGGGGCCTGAGCAGTTCTTC
CDR3: CAWDTGLAGGPEQFF

size: -
V: TRBV7-6
D: TRBD2
J: TRBJ2-1
DNA: TGTGCCAGCAGCGGACTAGCGGGCTCCTACAATGAGCAGTTCTTC
CDR3: CASSGLAGSYNEQFF

size: -
V: TRBV28
D: -
J: TRBJ1-3
DNA: TGTGCCAGCAGTTTATCAGGGATTTTCTCTGGAAACACCATATATTTT
CDR3: CASSLSGIFSGNTIYF

size: -
V: TRBV12-3/TRBV12-4
D: TRBD1
J: TRBJ2-3
DNA: TGTGCCAGCAAGGGGGCCTTGCCCGATACGCAGTATTTT
CDR3: CASKGALPDTQYF

size: -
V: TRBV19
D: -
J: TRBJ1-1
DNA: TGTGCCAGTAGTATACAGGGGAGCACTGAAGCTTTCTTT
CDR3: CASSIQGSTEAFF

size: -
V: TRBV12-3/TRBV12-4
D: -
J: TRBJ2-7
DNA: TGTGCCAGCAGCCCCGTTTCCCTAGACGAGCAGTACTTC
CDR3: CASSPVSLDEQYF

size: once
V: TRBV28
D: TRBD1
J: TRBJ1-6
DNA: TGTGCCAGCACCCCTCATGGCCCAGGGGGCGGTTCACCCCTCCACTTT
CDR3: CASTPHGPGGGSPLHF

size: once
V: TRBV28
D: -
J: TRBJ1-3
DNA: TGTGCCAGCAGTGCCCCATCAAGGGGGTCTGGAAACACCATATATTTT
CDR3: CASSAPSRGSGNTIYF

size: -
V: TRBV15
D: -
J: TRBJ1-5
DNA: TGTGCCACCAGCGGGGGCGGTAATCAGCCCCAGCATTTT
CDR3: CATSGGGNQPQHF

size: -
V: TRBV7-2
D: TRBD1
J: TRBJ2-2
DNA: TGTGCCAGCAGCGTGCCAACGACAGGGCCGAACACCGGGGAGCTGTTTTTT
CDR3: CASSVPTTGPNTGELFF

size: -
V: TRBV3-1/TRBV3-2
D: TRBD2
J: TRBJ2-3
DNA: TGTGCCAGCAGCCAAGATCCCGGTCGGGTTAGCGGGGGGCCGAGGGATACGCAGTATTTT
CDR3: CASSQDPGRVSGGPRDTQYF

size: -
V: TRBV9
D: TRBD1
J: TRBJ1-5
DNA: TGTGCCAGCAGCGGCCTGGGGACAGGGGACCAGCCCCAGCATTTT
CDR3: CASSGLGTGDQPQHF

size: once
V: TRBV7-2
D: -
J: TRBJ2-3
DNA: TGTGCCAGCAGCCCAGTCGGGGGCACAGATACGCAGTATTTT
CDR3: CASSPVGGTDTQYF

size: -
V: TRBV11-2
D: -
J: TRBJ1-1
DNA: TGTGCCAGCAGCTTAACAACGGACACCGAAATGAACACTGAAGCTTTCTTT
CDR3: CASSLTTDTEMNTEAFF

size: -
V: TRBV6-2/TRBV6-3
D: TRBD2
J: TRBJ2-1
DNA: TGTGCCAGCAGCTTCTTAACTAGCGGGGGACTTTATGAGCAGTTCTTC
CDR3: CASSFLTSGGLYEQFF

size: -
V: TRBV5-1
D: TRBD1
J: TRBJ1-1
DNA: TGCGCCAGCAGCTTGGGGGGACAGGGTGGAACTGAAGCTTTCTTT
CDR3: CASSLGGQGGTEAFF

size: -
V: TRBV4-3
D: -
J: TRBJ2-5
DNA: TGCGCCAGCAGCCAAGGCCAGGGCCGGGAGACCCAGTACTTC
CDR3: CASSQGQGRETQYF

size: few
V: TRBV18
D: -
J: TRBJ1-1
DNA: TGTGCCAGCTCACCAACGATGGGGCAGGGGAACACTGAAGCTTTCTTT
CDR3: CASSPTMGQGNTEAFF

size: few
V: TRBV12-3/TRBV12-4
D: -
J: TRBJ1-2
DNA: TGTGCCAGCAGTCCCCTGGGGGGTTATGGCTACACCTTC
CDR3: CASSPLGGYGYTF

size: -
V: TRBV5-1
D: -
J: TRBJ1-1
DNA: TGCGCCAGCAGCTTTCTAGACTCTGACACTGAAGCTTTCTTT
CDR3: CASSFLDSDTEAFF

size: -
V: TRBV7-3
D: -
J: TRBJ1-1
DNA: TGTGCCAGCAGCTCTTCGGCAGGGGAAACTGAAGCTTTCTTT
CDR3: CASSSSAGETEAFF

size: -
V: TRBV7-9
D: -
J: TRBJ2-7
DNA: TGTGCCAGCAGCTTACTCCGGTACGAGCAGTACTTC
CDR3: CASSLLRYEQYF

size: -
V: TRBV7-2
D: -
J: TRBJ1-1
DNA: TGTGCCAGCACCCCCCCATCGGGGGGTGGGAACACTGAAGCTTTCTTT
CDR3: CASTPPSGGGNTEAFF

size: -
V: TRBV7-2
D: -
J: TRBJ1-5
DNA: TGTGCCAGCAGCTTCGGGGGGTTAAAGCCCCAGCATTTT
CDR3: CASSFGGLKPQHF

size: -
V: TRBV19
D: -
J: TRBJ2-7
DNA: TGTGCCAGTAGTATCTGGGGCGGCTCCTACGAGCAGTACTTC
CDR3: CASSIWGGSYEQYF